This T cell receptor beta chain is from a study of cytomegalovirus exposure and HLA in healthy donors. Concerning this clone itself: Antigen specificity is unknown.

PCR involved 60 Vbeta and 13 Jbeta primers. TCRdb keeps only in-frame clones here, not all; method: immunoSEQ multiplex PCR. The table lists about 90,000 clones, about four fifths of them singletons. Regarding the study as a whole: Several top significant clusters appeared, in a later analysis, to be linked to common viral pathogens. When a later analysis was performed, an Asian-associated ancestry cluster reportedly had fewer N-insertions than the roughly 640-donor mean.

Germline V CDR1 and CDR2: LNHDA, SQIVND (reference sequence). J lost 7 bases, V lost 6 bases, and 1 base had no gene match. The CDR3 has 14 amino acids. Healthy donors of bone marrow made up the group. The receptor comes from a young man in good health and CMV-seronegative. Sample: PBMCs. The chain joins TRBV19 to TRBJ2-1; 15 nucleotides match TRBD2. CDR3 protein: CASRGLAGGNEQFF. The CDR3 bases are TGTGCCAGTAGGGGACTAGCGGGAGGTAATGAGCAGTTCTTC.